The 18 T cell receptor beta chains reported below all come from one sample, sequenced in a study of CXCR3-negative and CXCR3-positive naive CD8 T cells (dated by TCRdb to the late 2010s). Beyond this particular receptor, the publication reports: TRB CDR3s from CXCR3-positive naive cells showed higher hydrophobicity (lower Kidera factor 4), lower energy, and higher strength and volume indices than CXCR3-negative naive cells.

TCRdb lists the instrument as NextSeq 550. The Human TCR Profiling Kit (MiLaboratory) was used to prepare UMI-labeled 5' RACE TRB cDNA libraries. TCRdb reprocessed the reads, reporting each CDR3 protein sequence once and no DNA. The sample's table covers tens of thousands of distinct CDR3 sequences. The ten largest clonotypes hold roughly 0.64% of the sample. What these receptors recognize is not known. The sample taken for sequencing was naive CXCR3+ CD8+ T cells from blood. Per the publication, the cell subset or site label means: CD45RO-CCR7+CD27+CD95- naive CD8+ T cells expressing CXCR3 (TNR3+). The origin of the receptors is a human donor in good health. Some clones in this sample may be carry-over from other donors' samples.

The gene calls are TRBV4-1 and TRBJ1-1. Germline V gives CDR1 MGHRA, CDR2 YSYEKL. The length of the CDR3 is 14 residues. CDR3 sequence reads: CASSQVRMNTEAFF.

The chain links TRBV28 to TRBJ2-5. The CDR3 has 14 residues. Germline-derived CDR1 and CDR2 are MDHEN and SYDVKM. The CDR3 spells CASSLIQDQETQYF. The whole variable domain, filled in from reference TRBV28 and TRBJ2-5, reads DVKVTQSSRYLVKRTGEKVFLECVQDMDHENMFWYRQDPGLGLRLIYFSYDVKMKEKGDIPEGYSVSREKKERFSLILESASTNQTSMYLCASSLIQDQETQYFGPGTRLLVL.

The rearrangement joins TRBV29-1 to TRBJ2-7; TCRdb reports TRBD2, a call that lacks DNA to check it against. The length of the CDR3 is 13 residues. CDR1 SQVTM and CDR2 ANQGSEA come from the germline V gene. The CDR3 loop is CSVEMRGLGEQYF.

The genes are TRBV6-5 and TRBJ2-1; TCRdb designates TRBD1, a call that cannot be tested without DNA. Germline values: CDR1 MNHEY, CDR2 SVGAGI. The CDR3 length is 15 residues. The CDR3: CASNPGTTSYNEQFF.

The V call is TRBV5-5, the J call TRBJ2-5; TCRdb outputs TRBD1, but without DNA this stays unchecked. CDR1 SGHKS and CDR2 YYEKEE come from the germline V gene (reference sequence). This CDR3 contains 12 residues. CDR3 region: CASSENRGTQYF.

The chain recombines TRBV20-1 with TRBJ2-2; no DNA is available, so the TRBD1 call from TCRdb remains unchecked. The CDR3 is made up of 15 amino acids. The germline V gene has CDR1 DFQATT and CDR2 SNEGSKA (reference sequence). The CDR3: CSARADRANTGELFF.

This chain uses TRBV12-3 or TRBV12-4 with TRBJ2-1; without DNA, the TCRdb call of TRBD1 cannot be checked. This CDR3 is built from 13 residues. The CDR3 sequence is CASTPDNYNEQFF.

This sequence joins TRBV25-1 and TRBJ2-1; TCRdb's assignment of TRBD2 cannot be checked, as there is no DNA. The CDR3 consists of 23 residues. The V gene's germline CDR1 is MGHDK and CDR2 SYGVNS. The CDR3 reads CASSEFFTVNQDDSGSSYNEQFF.

The chain has TRBV7-9 and TRBJ1-1. The germline V gene has CDR1 SEHNR and CDR2 FQNEAQ (reference sequence). The CDR3 loop spans 14 amino acids. CDR3 amino acids: CASSLEYPNTEAFF.

The V call is TRBV4-1, the J call TRBJ1-5; TCRdb selects TRBD1, and the lack of DNA leaves this call unchecked. Germline values: CDR1 MGHRA, CDR2 YSYEKL. The CDR3 has 14 residues. CDR3 in amino acids: CASSHPGADQPQHF.

CDR3 sequence: CASSGGGDEQFF. This rearrangement joins TRBV25-1 to TRBJ2-1; TCRdb's D gene call, TRBD1, goes unchecked for lack of DNA. CDR1 and CDR2 (germline): MGHDK, SYGVNS. The CDR3 is 12 residues long.

The chain has TRBV6-5 and TRBJ1-2; TCRdb's assignment of TRBD1 cannot be checked, as there is no DNA. This CDR3 is 15 amino acids long. Germline CDR1 is MNHEY and CDR2 is SVGAGI. The CDR3 spells CASSYSPGTANGYTF.

The rearrangement links TRBV6-6 to TRBJ1-1; TCRdb designates TRBD1, a call that cannot be tested without DNA. Germline V lookup: CDR1 MNHNY, CDR2 SVGAGI (reference sequence). The CDR3 loop spans 16 amino acids. The CDR3: CASSYTDQGVGTEAFF.

V usage is TRBV29-1 and J usage is TRBJ2-1. Germline-derived CDR1 and CDR2 are SQVTM and ANQGSEA. CDR3 length: 12 amino acids. CDR3 sequence reads: CSGSDGYNEQFF.

The chain employs TRBV28 and TRBJ1-2; TCRdb's D gene call, TRBD1, goes unchecked for lack of DNA. Germline V lookup: CDR1 MDHEN, CDR2 SYDVKM. The CDR3 sequence is 14 residues long. CDR3 in amino acids: CASSFGDSSYGYTF.

V is TRBV5-6 and J is TRBJ2-6. The CDR3 is made up of 17 amino acids. Germline CDR1 SGHDT, CDR2 YYEEEE. This CDR3 is CASSSDRGSSGANVLTF.

The rearrangement uses TRBV7-2 and TRBJ2-2; TCRdb gives TRBD2 as the D gene, but with no DNA this cannot be confirmed. The V gene's germline CDR1 is SGHTA and CDR2 FQGNSA. CDR3 length equals 16 residues. The CDR3 here is CASLTKWSLGTGELFF.

This chain joins TRBV10-1 and TRBJ1-1. CDR1 WNHNN and CDR2 SYGVQD come from the germline V gene (reference sequence). This CDR3 is 13 amino acids long. The CDR3 here is CASRDSLNTEAFF.